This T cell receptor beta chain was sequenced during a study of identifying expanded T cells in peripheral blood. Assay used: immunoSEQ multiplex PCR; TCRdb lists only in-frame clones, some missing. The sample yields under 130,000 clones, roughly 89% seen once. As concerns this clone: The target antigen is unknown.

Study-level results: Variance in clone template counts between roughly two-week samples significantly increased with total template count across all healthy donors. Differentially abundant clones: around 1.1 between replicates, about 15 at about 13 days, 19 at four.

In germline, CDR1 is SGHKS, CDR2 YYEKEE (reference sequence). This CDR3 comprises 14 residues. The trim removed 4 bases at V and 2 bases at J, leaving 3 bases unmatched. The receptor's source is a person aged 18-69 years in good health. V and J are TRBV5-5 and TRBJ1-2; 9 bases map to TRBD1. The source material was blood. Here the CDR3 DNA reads TGTGCCAGCAGCAAAGGACAGGGGAACTATGGCTACACCTTC. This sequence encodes CASSKGQGNYGYTF. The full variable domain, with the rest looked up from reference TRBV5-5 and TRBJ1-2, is DAGVTQSPTHLIKTRGQQVTLRCSPISGHKSVSWYQQVLGQGPQFIFQYYEKEERGRGNFPDRFSARQFPNYSSELNVNALLLGDSALYLCASSKGQGNYGYTFGSGTRLTVV.